Below, 3 T cell receptor beta chains from the same sample are listed, as sequenced in a study of shared clonotypes between healthy human individuals. Profiling relied on immunoSEQ multiplex PCR, and the TCRdb table lists in-frame clones only, not all of them. The sample consists of more than 400,000 clones, around 96% of them appearing once. The sequenced material came from naive CD4+ T cells sorted from blood. The sample's subset: CD45RA+ positively selected. These receptors were taken from a woman aged 25 to 39 in good health.

The chain is built from TRBV6-1 and TRBJ1-2, with D uncertain. The CDR3 contains 17 residues. V lost 2 bases and J lost 5, with 21 bases in between. CDR1 is MNHNS, CDR2 SASEGT, per germline. The CDR3 sequence is CASSESGEVGFRYGYTF. CDR3 nucleotides: TGTGCCAGCAGTGAATCGGGAGAAGTAGGGTTTAGGTATGGCTACACCTTC.

The gene calls are TRBV19 and TRBJ1-2; 7 bases map to TRBD1. Germline CDR1 reads LNHDA; CDR2 reads SQIVND (reference sequence). CDR3 length: 17 residues. V was clipped by 9 bases and J by 1 base; unmatched bases: 17. CDR3 loop: CASYSGQAGVINYGYTF. The CDR3 DNA is TGTGCCAGCTATTCCGGACAGGCGGGGGTAATTAACTATGGCTACACCTTC.

This chain connects TRBV5-1 to TRBJ2-7; 9 bases are a match to TRBD1. V dropped 3 bases and J dropped 2; count of bases not matched to a gene: 3. Germline V CDR1 and CDR2: SGHRS, YFSETQ. The CDR3 has 14 amino acids. The CDR3 DNA reads TGCGCCAGCAGCTCCGGGACAGGGCCCTACGAGCAGTACTTC. It encodes CASSSGTGPYEQYF.